The 32 T cell receptor beta chains reported below all come from one sample, sequenced in a study of T-cell reconstitution after alpha-beta-depleted transplantation in children. Unique molecular identifiers were used in preparing the TCRbeta library. TCRdb re-called the PCR reads with MiXCR, one entry per CDR3 protein. This repertoire shows 600,000 to 800,000 distinct CDR3 sequences, approximately 14% found once; its top ten account for around 0.76%. Source: PBMCs, taken before TCRalphabeta/CD19-depleted stem cell transplant. The receptors derive from a girl aged 2 to 10 with congenital amegakaryocytic thrombocytopenia, due to receive a stem cell transplant.

The rearrangement links TRBV7-2 to TRBJ2-5; 8 bases fit TRBD2. The CDR3 contains 16 residues. Germline V gene lookup returns CDR1 SGHTA and CDR2 FQGNSA. V shed 4 bases and J 5 bases; nucleotides not matched to a gene: 12. The CDR3 here is CASSSWMGGRWETQYF. The CDR3 DNA sequence: TGTGCCAGCAGCTCCTGGATGGGCGGGAGGTGGGAGACCCAGTACTTC.

This clonotype has more than one count but fewer than ten. The chain carries TRBV28 and TRBJ2-7; 9 bases map to TRBD1. This CDR3 is built from 16 residues. V shed 4 bases and J 0 bases; nucleotides not matched to a gene: 7. The germline V gene has CDR1 MDHEN and CDR2 SYDVKM. The CDR3 sequence is CASSSNRGRSSYEQYF. CDR3 in DNA: TGTGCCAGCAGTTCCAACAGGGGGCGAAGCTCCTACGAGCAGTACTTC.

This clonotype turned up a few times. The J gene is TRBJ2-7, the V gene TRBV7-2; TRBD2 is a possible D gene (6 bases). The germline V and J ends were trimmed by 1 base and 6 bases, with 19 bases remaining between them. The CDR3 is 16 residues long. Per the germline V gene, CDR1 is SGHTA and CDR2 is FQGNSA. This CDR3 reads CASSLVGTQLVGEQYF. CDR3 DNA sequence: TGTGCCAGCAGCTTAGTGGGGACTCAACTCGTTGGCGAGCAGTACTTC.

This clonotype was detected only a few times. The V call is TRBV29-1, the J call TRBJ2-1, with 9 bases fitting TRBD2. In germline, CDR1 is SQVTM, CDR2 ANQGSEA. The CDR3 has 14 amino acids. V dropped 4 bases and J dropped 8; count of bases not matched to a gene: 9. This CDR3 is CSVGTSGGRDEQFF. CDR3 DNA sequence: TGCAGCGTTGGTACGAGCGGGGGGAGGGATGAGCAGTTCTTC.

This clonotype has ten or more counts. V usage is TRBV28 and J usage is TRBJ2-1; D perhaps matches TRBD2 (6 bases). The CDR3 consists of 17 residues. V lost 5 bases, J lost 4 bases, and 21 bases lay in between. Per the germline V gene, CDR1 is MDHEN and CDR2 is SYDVKM. The CDR3 coding sequence is TGTGCCAGCAGTCTAAGCCTCTCCCAGCGGGTGTACAATGAGCAGTTCTTC. Its translation: CASSLSLSQRVYNEQFF.

This clonotype came up many times. V and J are TRBV5-1 and TRBJ2-3; 13 bases map to TRBD2. The CDR3 totals 16 residues. V dropped 4 bases and J dropped 5; count of bases not matched to a gene: 7. Germline V gives CDR1 SGHRS, CDR2 YFSETQ. The CDR3 region has the DNA TGCGCCAGCAGCCACGGACTAGCGGGAGCAGGAGATACGCAGTATTTT. It codes for CASSHGLAGAGDTQYF.

The chain employs TRBV7-9 and TRBJ1-1, with D possibly matching TRBD1 (5 bases). There are 12 residues in the CDR3. The V gene lost 6 bases and the J gene lost 6 bases, with 11 bases spanning the gap. The germline CDR1 and CDR2 sequences are SEHNR and FQNEAQ (reference sequence). As DNA, the CDR3 is TGTGCCAGCAGATACTTGGGGCCTGAAGCTTTCTTT. Residues: CASRYLGPEAFF.

This clonotype was recorded many times. V and J are TRBV5-1 and TRBJ2-1; D may be TRBD2 (6 bases). CDR1 is SGHRS and CDR2 is YFSETQ in the germline V gene. Trimming shortened V by 3 bases and J by 3 bases, and 13 bases separated the two germline ends. The CDR3 contains 15 residues. CDR3 residues: CASSSPFSGYNEQFF. In DNA form, the CDR3 reads TGCGCCAGCAGCTCTCCCTTTAGCGGCTACAATGAGCAGTTCTTC.

This chain links TRBV29-1 with TRBJ2-3, with a tentative D call TRBD2 (5 bases). The V and J ends lost 3 bases and 1 base respectively, with 14 bases between them. Germline CDR1 reads SQVTM; CDR2 reads ANQGSEA. The CDR3 is 15 amino acids. This CDR3 is CSVEGPGGRTDTQYF. The CDR3 nucleotides read TGCAGCGTTGAGGGCCCCGGAGGTCGCACAGATACGCAGTATTTT.

This clonotype was seen a few times. The genes are TRBV5-1 and TRBJ2-7; 9 bases agree with TRBD1. Germline V gene lookup returns CDR1 SGHRS and CDR2 YFSETQ. Germline trimming cut 0 bases from V and 6 bases from J; bases unmatched to any gene: 10. This CDR3 has 16 residues. As DNA, the CDR3 is TGCGCCAGCAGCTTGGACAGGGGGCGACGTACAGGCGAGCAGTACTTC. Protein: CASSLDRGRRTGEQYF.

This clonotype was observed a few times. This chain joins TRBV4-1 and TRBJ1-6; D uncertain. The CDR3 is 15 residues long. Germline V gene lookup returns CDR1 MGHRA and CDR2 YSYEKL. Trimming stripped 6 bases from V and 2 bases from J, with 11 bases between. The CDR3 here is CASSWQRTYNSPLHF. CDR3 DNA sequence: TGCGCCAGCAGTTGGCAGAGAACCTATAATTCACCCCTCCACTTT.

Ten or more counts support this clonotype. The V gene is TRBV5-1, the J gene TRBJ2-1, with D possibly matching TRBD2 (6 bases). Looked up from germline, CDR1 is SGHRS and CDR2 is YFSETQ. CDR3 size: 16 residues. The V and J ends lost 4 bases and 2 bases respectively, with 16 bases between them. The CDR3 DNA reads as TGCGCCAGCAGCCCGGAGGGATATACGACCTACAATGAGCAGTTCTTC. This translates into CASSPEGYTTYNEQFF. Full variable domain (missing parts from reference TRBV5-1 and TRBJ2-1): KAGVTQTPRYLIKTRGQQVTLSCSPISGHRSVSWYQQTPGQGLQFLFEYFSETQRNKGNFPGRFSGRQFSNSRSEMNVSTLELGDSALYLCASSPEGYTTYNEQFFGPGTRLTVL.

The chain has TRBV2 and TRBJ1-2; no firm D call. The CDR3 is 11 amino acids. Trimming removed 6 bases from V and 10 bases from J, with 12 bases in between. Germline loops: CDR1 SNHLY, CDR2 FYNNEI. CDR3 region: CASRGSENYTF. Written as DNA, the CDR3 is TGTGCCAGCAGAGGCAGCGAGAACTACACCTTC.

CDR3 nucleotide sequence: TGTGCCAGCAGCTTTGGCGGCATGGGAGAGACCCAGTACTTC. This encodes CASSFGGMGETQYF. The chain joins TRBV11-2 to TRBJ2-5; D gene uncertain. Germline V gene data show CDR1 as SGHAT and CDR2 as FQNNGV. This CDR3 contains 14 residues. The V end was cut by 3 bases, the J end by 4 bases, with 12 bases between.

Remarks on this clonotype: Since a much larger clone is just one base distant, this may be a read error. This chain joins TRBV20-1 and TRBJ1-2; TRBD1 is a possible D gene (5 bases). The V gene's germline CDR1 is DFQATT and CDR2 SNEGSKA (reference sequence). This CDR3 has 13 amino acids. CDR3 residues: CSAHPGLTYGDTF. The CDR3 DNA sequence: TGCAGTGCACATCCGGGACTGACCTATGGCGACACCTTC.

This clonotype was found many times. The chain carries TRBV20-1 and TRBJ2-3, with TRBD2 identical over 7 bases. Germline V CDR1 and CDR2: DFQATT, SNEGSKA (reference sequence). The CDR3 consists of 12 residues. The V gene end was trimmed by 4 bases and the J gene end by 4 bases; junction bases not matched to a gene: 2. The DNA of the CDR3 is TGCAGTGCTACTAGCGGAGCAGATACGCAGTATTTT. This gives the protein CSATSGADTQYF.

The chain is built from TRBV5-1 and TRBJ1-2; perhaps TRBD1 as D (5 bases). V lost 0 bases and J 7 bases, leaving 16 bases between the germline ends. The CDR3 extends over 15 amino acids. The germline gives CDR1 SGHRS, CDR2 YFSETQ. The CDR3 loop is CASSLGTPLAGGYTF. DNA of the CDR3: TGCGCCAGCAGCTTGGGGACACCCTTGGCGGGTGGCTACACCTTC.

This clonotype was seen only a few times. The chain joins TRBV5-1 to TRBJ2-7; no reliable D call. Per germline, CDR1 SGHRS and CDR2 YFSETQ. There are 14 residues in the CDR3. The V gene lost 4 bases and the J gene lost 5 bases, with 16 bases spanning the gap. The CDR3, as DNA: TGCGCCAGCAGCCCGGCCGGGTGGTCCCACGAGCAGTACTTC. This encodes CASSPAGWSHEQYF.

As for this clonotype: Just one base apart from a much larger clone, this may be a read error. Without the conserved terminal phenylalanine or tryptophan, this CDR3 likely stems from a read error. The rearrangement joins TRBV29-1 to TRBJ2-4; the D gene is possibly TRBD2 (5 bases). The germline V gene has CDR1 SQVTM and CDR2 ANQGSEA. Trimming pared 4 bases from V and 3 bases from J, leaving 13 bases between. The CDR3 spans 14 residues. CDR3 sequence (DNA): TGCAGCGTTGTGTTAGTGAGCGGCAAAAACATTCAGTACTAC. Its translation: CSVVLVSGKNIQYY.

There are many counts of this clonotype. The CDR3 region is CASSYSHREETQYF. CDR3 bases: TGTGCCAGCAGTTACTCGCACAGGGAAGAGACCCAGTACTTC. This sequence joins TRBV6-5 and TRBJ2-5; D is possibly TRBD1 (6 bases). The CDR3 contains 14 residues. Between the trimmed V and J ends, which lost 0 bases and 3 bases, there was a span of 8 bases. Germline assignment: CDR1 MNHEY and CDR2 SVGAGI.

This clonotype was detected ten times or more. The CDR3 DNA reads TGTGCCAGTAGCACAAAAGGGACTAGCGGCTTAGGGGGGAATGAGCAGTTCTTC. Encoded protein: CASSTKGTSGLGGNEQFF. The chain recombines TRBV19 with TRBJ2-1; 11 bases match TRBD2. From germline, CDR1 is LNHDA and CDR2 SQIVND (reference sequence). This CDR3 comprises 18 residues. V was pared by 6 bases and J by 7 bases, with 17 bases of the junction left unmatched. Complete variable domain (other parts from reference TRBV19 and TRBJ2-1): DGGITQSPKYLFRKEGQNVTLSCEQNLNHDAMYWYRQDPGQGLRLIYYSQIVNDFQKGDIAEGYSVSREKKESFPLTVTSAQKNPTAFYLCASSTKGTSGLGGNEQFFGPGTRLTVL.

Ten or more counts support this clonotype. The rearrangement links TRBV29-1 to TRBJ2-1; 13 bases fit TRBD2. The CDR3 sequence is 13 residues long. Looked up from germline, CDR1 is SQVTM and CDR2 is ANQGSEA. V gave up 4 bases and J gave up 9 bases; unmatched junction bases: 3. The CDR3 region has the DNA TGCAGCGTTGGACTAGCGGGAGGTGGTGAGCAGTTCTTC. This gives the protein CSVGLAGGGEQFF.

This clonotype occurred many times. The chain joins TRBV20-1 to TRBJ1-6; D gene uncertain. Trimming stripped 6 bases from V and 8 bases from J, with 14 bases between. The CDR3 has 13 amino acids. Germline V gene sequence: CDR1 DFQATT, CDR2 SNEGSKA (reference sequence). The CDR3 nucleotides read TGCAGTGCGATTATTTTGCGAGATTCACCCCTCCACTTT. This encodes CSAIILRDSPLHF.

This clonotype was seen a few times. V is TRBV27 and J is TRBJ2-7; perhaps D is TRBD1 or TRBD2 (6 bases each). V was cut by 7 bases and J by 5 bases, with 15 bases left in between. The CDR3 is made up of 13 amino acids. The germline V gene encodes CDR1 MNHEY and CDR2 SMNVEV (reference sequence). CDR3 sequence: CASKQGGGNEQYF. Here the CDR3 DNA reads TGTGCCAGCAAACAGGGAGGAGGGAACGAGCAGTACTTC.

For this clonotype: It may be a read error: a sequence one base away is much more abundant. The genes are TRBV20-1 and TRBJ1-5; 8 bases are shared with TRBD1. Germline V gives CDR1 DFQATT, CDR2 SNEGSKA (reference sequence). The CDR3 is made up of 13 amino acids. This CDR3 is CRRSRGRNQPKHF. The CDR3 DNA follows: TGCAGGAGAAGCAGGGGGCGCAATCAGCCCAAGCATTTT.

This chain joins TRBV12-3 or TRBV12-4 and TRBJ1-2; 8 bases agree with TRBD1. This CDR3 contains 15 residues. The V and J ends lost 5 bases and 8 bases, in that order; junction bases with no gene match: 13. The CDR3 bases are TGTGCCAGCAGTCTTAGGACAGGGATAGGGAACGGCTACACCTTC. It encodes CASSLRTGIGNGYTF.

This clonotype was recorded many times. A read error may account for a junction end that differs from germline. The chain is built from TRBV20-1 and TRBJ2-5, with 7 bases identical to TRBD1. The germline V gene encodes CDR1 DFQATT and CDR2 SNEGSKA (reference sequence). The CDR3 runs 11 residues. The CDR3 nucleotides are TGCAGCGGACAGGACCAGGAGACCCAGTACTTC. Amino acid sequence: CSGQDQETQYF.

In its sample, this clonotype was seen many times. This chain uses TRBV10-3 with TRBJ2-7, with a tentative D call TRBD2 (6 bases). Trimming shortened V by 0 bases and J by 0 bases, and 9 bases separated the two germline ends. Germline CDR1 ENHRY, CDR2 SYGVKD. The CDR3 totals 15 residues. CDR3 loop: CAISESKGLSYEQYF. The CDR3 nucleotides are TGTGCCATCAGTGAGTCTAAGGGACTCTCCTACGAGCAGTACTTC.

V and J are TRBV2 and TRBJ2-5, with 8 positions matching TRBD1. J gave up 3 bases and V 0 bases, and 6 bases lay outside the gene matches. The CDR3 is 16 residues long. Germline V gene lookup returns CDR1 SNHLY and CDR2 FYNNEI. CDR3 region: CASSEAAGGLEETQYF. CDR3 bases: TGTGCCAGCAGTGAAGCCGCAGGGGGCCTTGAAGAGACCCAGTACTTC. Looking up the rest from reference TRBV2 and TRBJ2-5 gives the full variable domain: EPEVTQTPSHQVTQMGQEVILRCVPISNHLYFYWYRQILGQKVEFLVSFYNNEISEKSEIFDDQFSVERPDGSNFTLKIRSTKLEDSAMYFCASSEAAGGLEETQYFGPGTRLLVL.

The CDR3 here is CASTGSLYEQYF. The CDR3 DNA is TGTGCCAGCACCGGATCGCTCTACGAGCAGTACTTC. The chain recombines TRBV2 with TRBJ2-7; D remains unclear. V shed 7 bases and J shed 3 bases, with 10 bases lying between them. CDR3 length: 12 residues. Germline V CDR1 and CDR2: SNHLY, FYNNEI. The whole variable domain, remainder taken from reference TRBV2 and TRBJ2-7, is EPEVTQTPSHQVTQMGQEVILRCVPISNHLYFYWYRQILGQKVEFLVSFYNNEISEKSEIFDDQFSVERPDGSNFTLKIRSTKLEDSAMYFCASTGSLYEQYFGPGTRLTVT.

In its sample, this clonotype was seen many times. The chain recombines TRBV5-1 with TRBJ2-2; the D gene is possibly TRBD2 (6 bases). V dropped 0 bases and J dropped 6 bases, with 12 bases sitting between them. CDR3 length equals 15 residues. Germline V CDR1 and CDR2: SGHRS, YFSETQ. This chain's CDR3 is CASSLVIGRPGELFF. As DNA, the CDR3 is TGCGCCAGCAGCTTGGTGATCGGGAGACCCGGGGAGCTGTTTTTT. Complete variable domain (other parts from reference TRBV5-1 and TRBJ2-2): KAGVTQTPRYLIKTRGQQVTLSCSPISGHRSVSWYQQTPGQGLQFLFEYFSETQRNKGNFPGRFSGRQFSNSRSEMNVSTLELGDSALYLCASSLVIGRPGELFFGEGSRLTVL.

The chain is built from TRBV20-1 and TRBJ2-3; D is uncertain. V was clipped by 0 bases and J by 6 bases, with 10 bases between them. CDR1 and CDR2 from the germline V gene are DFQATT and SNEGSKA (reference sequence). There are 13 residues in the CDR3. In DNA form, the CDR3 reads TGCAGTGCTAGAGATCCGGCGGCTGATACGCAGTATTTT. Protein: CSARDPAADTQYF.